Below, one T cell receptor (beta chain) is given with its context. Its antigen remains unidentified. The data stem from a study of response to subunit inactivated influenza vaccine. TCRdb recomputed calls from the RT-PCR reads with MiXCR, one row per CDR3 protein. Of about 170,000 distinct CDR3 sequences listed, roughly 12% are singletons. Study-level findings and limits: Authors suggested that a seasonal influenza vaccination recruits few new T cells each time.

The CDR3 loop spans 14 amino acids. Germline V gene lookup returns CDR1 SQVTM and CDR2 ANQGSEA. Germline trimming cut 1 base from V and 3 bases from J; bases unmatched to any gene: 3. This sample was also put to use in a study of T cells expressing NK-cell markers. From that second work: UMI-tagged 5'RACE template switching yielded the TCR beta cDNA. Seven of eight sequenced donors tested HCMV-seropositive; one tested seronegative. Restriction of the sorted population to alpha-beta TCR T cells was achieved in several experiments with an anti-gamma-delta TCR antibody.

Sequenced material: CD8+ T cells sorted from PBMCs, taken about 13 days after vaccination. The V call is TRBV29-1, the J call TRBJ2-7, with 10 bases fitting TRBD1. The clonotype was recovered from a man over 45 who received an inactivated influenza vaccine. CDR3 loop: CSVEGQGALYEQYF. In DNA, the CDR3 is TGCAGCGTTGAAGGACAGGGGGCCCTCTACGAGCAGTACTTC.